This TCR beta chain was identified in a study of beta chain features in type 1 diabetes. Findings and limits, study-wide: A closer apparent resemblance between naive, central memory and Treg TCRB repertoires was seen in patients than in healthy donors. The study found fewer insertions and more deletions at VDJ junctions in type 1 diabetes patients.

Turning to this clone: Its antigen is unidentified.

Reverse transcription of all isolated RNA meant that expressed TCRB transcripts were sequenced. Sequenced by immunoSEQ multiplex PCR; TCRdb stores in-frame clones only, minus some. Of 450,000 to 550,000 clones in the sample, about 32% were seen once. Germline trimming cut 1 base from V and 13 bases from J; bases unmatched to any gene: 10. This CDR3 contains 12 residues. Germline V gene lookup returns CDR1 GTSNPN and CDR2 SVGIG (reference sequence). CD4+ naive, central memory, regulatory and stem cell-like memory subsets were isolated by sorting on CD45RO/CCR7/CD25/CD127/CD95/CD27. The source is a man younger than 30 in good health. The sample consisted of naive CD4+ T cells from blood. The chain combines TRBV30 with TRBJ2-7; 7 bases agree with TRBD1. The CDR3 sequence is CAWSGRDRGEYF. Written as DNA, the CDR3 is TGTGCCTGGAGTGGACGGGACAGAGGCGAATACTTC. The variable domain in full, completed from reference TRBV30 and TRBJ2-7, reads SQTIHQWPATLVQPVGSPLSLECTVEGTSNPNLYWYRQAAGRGLQLLFYSVGIGQISSEVPQNLSASRPQDRQFILSSKKLLLSDSGFYLCAWSGRDRGEYFGPGTRLTVT.